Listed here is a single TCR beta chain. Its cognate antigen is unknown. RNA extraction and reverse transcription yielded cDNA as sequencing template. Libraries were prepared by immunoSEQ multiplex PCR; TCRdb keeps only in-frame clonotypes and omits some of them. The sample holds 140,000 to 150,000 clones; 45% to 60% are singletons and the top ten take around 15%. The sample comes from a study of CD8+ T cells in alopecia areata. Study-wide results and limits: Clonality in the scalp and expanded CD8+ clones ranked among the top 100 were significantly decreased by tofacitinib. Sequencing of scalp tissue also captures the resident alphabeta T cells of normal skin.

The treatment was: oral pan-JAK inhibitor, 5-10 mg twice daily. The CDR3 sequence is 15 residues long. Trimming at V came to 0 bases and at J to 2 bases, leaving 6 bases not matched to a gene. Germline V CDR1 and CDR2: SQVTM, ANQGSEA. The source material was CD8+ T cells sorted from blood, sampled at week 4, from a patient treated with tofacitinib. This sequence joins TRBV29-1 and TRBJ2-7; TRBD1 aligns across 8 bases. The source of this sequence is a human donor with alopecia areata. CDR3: CSVEEGDRPAYEQYF. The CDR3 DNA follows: TGCAGCGTTGAAGAGGGGGACAGGCCTGCCTACGAGCAGTACTTC.